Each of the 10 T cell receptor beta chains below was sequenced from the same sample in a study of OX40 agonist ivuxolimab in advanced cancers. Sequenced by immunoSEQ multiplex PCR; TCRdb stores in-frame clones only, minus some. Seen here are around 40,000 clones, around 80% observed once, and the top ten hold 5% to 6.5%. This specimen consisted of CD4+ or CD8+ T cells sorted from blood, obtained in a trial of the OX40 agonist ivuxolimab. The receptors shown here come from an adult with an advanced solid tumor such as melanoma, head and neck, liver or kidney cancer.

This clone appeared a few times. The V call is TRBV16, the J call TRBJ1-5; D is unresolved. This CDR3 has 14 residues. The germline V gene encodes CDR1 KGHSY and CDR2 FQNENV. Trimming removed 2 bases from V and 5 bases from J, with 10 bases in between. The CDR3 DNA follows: TGTGCCAGCAGCCAAAGACGAAAAGATCAGCCCCAGCATTTT. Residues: CASSQRRKDQPQHF.

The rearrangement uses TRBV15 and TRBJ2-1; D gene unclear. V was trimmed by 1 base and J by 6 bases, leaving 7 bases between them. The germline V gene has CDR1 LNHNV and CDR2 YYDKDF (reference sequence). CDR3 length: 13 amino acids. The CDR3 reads CATSRVPSNEQFF. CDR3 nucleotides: TGTGCCACCAGCAGAGTTCCTAGCAATGAGCAGTTCTTC.

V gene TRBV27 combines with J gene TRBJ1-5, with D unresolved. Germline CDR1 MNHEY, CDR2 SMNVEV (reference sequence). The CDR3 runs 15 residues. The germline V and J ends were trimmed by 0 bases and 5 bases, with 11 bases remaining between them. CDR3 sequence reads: CASSLSLPRDQPQHF. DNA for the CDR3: TGTGCCAGCAGTTTATCACTCCCGAGAGATCAGCCCCAGCATTTT.

This chain's CDR3 is CASSPPGPSRNTQYF. The CDR3 DNA is TGTGCCAGCTCACCACCAGGGCCTAGCAGGAATACGCAGTATTTT. The rearrangement links TRBV18 to TRBJ2-3; tentative D call: TRBD2 (5 bases). Germline V lookup: CDR1 KGHSH, CDR2 LQKENI. The V gene lost 0 bases and the J gene lost 7 bases, with 14 bases spanning the gap. The CDR3 has 15 amino acids.

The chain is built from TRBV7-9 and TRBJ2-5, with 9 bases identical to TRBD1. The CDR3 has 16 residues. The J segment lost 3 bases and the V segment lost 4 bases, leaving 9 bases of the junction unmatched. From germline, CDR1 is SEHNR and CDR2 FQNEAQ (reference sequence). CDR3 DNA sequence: TGTGCCAGCAGCTACAGTGGGGGGACAGGGAAAGAGACCCAGTACTTC. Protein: CASSYSGGTGKETQYF. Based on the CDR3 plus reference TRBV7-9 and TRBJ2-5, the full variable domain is DTGVSQNPRHKITKRGQNVTFRCDPISEHNRLYWYRQTLGQGPEFLTYFQNEAQLEKSRLLSDRFSAERPKGSFSTLEIQRTEQGDSAMYLCASSYSGGTGKETQYFGPGTRLLVL.

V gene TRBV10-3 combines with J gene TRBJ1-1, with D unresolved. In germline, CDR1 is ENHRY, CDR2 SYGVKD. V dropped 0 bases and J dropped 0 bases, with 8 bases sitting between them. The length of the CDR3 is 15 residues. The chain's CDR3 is CAISESSGLNTEAFF. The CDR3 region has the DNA TGTGCCATCAGTGAGTCGTCGGGCCTGAACACTGAAGCTTTCTTT.

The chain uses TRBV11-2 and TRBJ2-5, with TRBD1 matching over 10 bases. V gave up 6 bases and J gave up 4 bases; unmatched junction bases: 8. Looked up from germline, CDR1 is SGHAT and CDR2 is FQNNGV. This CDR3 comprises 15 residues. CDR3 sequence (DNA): TGTGCCAGCAGACCCGGGACAGGGGTTCCAGAGACCCAGTACTTC. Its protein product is CASRPGTGVPETQYF. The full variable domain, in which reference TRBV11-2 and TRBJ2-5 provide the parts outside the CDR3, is EAGVAQSPRYKIIEKRQSVAFWCNPISGHATLYWYQQILGQGPKLLIQFQNNGVVDDSQLPKDRFSAERLKGVDSTLKIQPAKLEDSAVYLCASRPGTGVPETQYFGPGTRLLVL.

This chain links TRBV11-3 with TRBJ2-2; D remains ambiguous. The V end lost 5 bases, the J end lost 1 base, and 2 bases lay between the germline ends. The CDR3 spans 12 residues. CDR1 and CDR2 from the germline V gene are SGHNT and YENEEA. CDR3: CASSGNTGELFF. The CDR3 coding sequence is TGTGCCAGCAGCGGGAACACCGGGGAGCTGTTTTTT. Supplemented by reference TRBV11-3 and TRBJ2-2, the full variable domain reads EAGVVQSPRYKIIEKKQPVAFWCNPISGHNTLYWYLQNLGQGPELLIRYENEEAVDDSQLPKDRFSAERLKGVDSTLKIQPAELGDSAVYLCASSGNTGELFFGEGSRLTVL.

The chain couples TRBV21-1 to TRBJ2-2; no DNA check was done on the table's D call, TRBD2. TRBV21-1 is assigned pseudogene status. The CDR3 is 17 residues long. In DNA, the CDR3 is TGTGCCAGCAGCAAAGTGTCGGAGCGGGAGAGCACCGGGGAGCTGTTTTTT. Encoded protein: CASSKVSERESTGELFF.

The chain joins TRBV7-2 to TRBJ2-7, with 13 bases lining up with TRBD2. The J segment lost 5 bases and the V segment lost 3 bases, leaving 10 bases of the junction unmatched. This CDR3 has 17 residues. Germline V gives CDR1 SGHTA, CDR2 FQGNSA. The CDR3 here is CASSFQRTSGSYHEQYF. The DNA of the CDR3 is TGTGCCAGCAGCTTCCAACGGACTAGCGGGAGTTACCACGAGCAGTACTTC.